This TCR beta chain emerged from a study of CD8 T cells in ankylosing spondylitis. Study-level results: Reportedly, significant enrichment of disease-linked clones occurred in matched ankylosing spondylitis synovial fluid. Ankylosing spondylitis blood appeared to carry a characteristic TCR beta motif of several highly homologous variants.

The length of the CDR3 is 16 residues. The V gene end was trimmed by 4 bases and the J gene end by 5 bases; junction bases not matched to a gene: 10. Germline CDR1 and CDR2: SGHTA and FQGNSA. This clonotype showed up many times. Its antigen is as yet unknown. TCRdb used MiXCR to reprocess the 5' RACE reads, holding one entry per CDR3 protein. The sample shows more than 150,000 distinct CDR3 sequences, 15% to 20% of them seen only once. This receptor was identified in a male donor aged 10-35 years with ankylosing spondylitis or in good health (not recorded which). The sequencing sample was made of blood, either unsorted or a sorted T cell fraction (not recorded which). V is TRBV7-2 and J is TRBJ2-3, with 9 bases aligning to TRBD2. This CDR3 reads CASSSPGGLAIDTQYF. The CDR3 coding sequence is TGTGCCAGCAGCTCCCCAGGCGGACTAGCGATAGATACGCAGTATTTT.